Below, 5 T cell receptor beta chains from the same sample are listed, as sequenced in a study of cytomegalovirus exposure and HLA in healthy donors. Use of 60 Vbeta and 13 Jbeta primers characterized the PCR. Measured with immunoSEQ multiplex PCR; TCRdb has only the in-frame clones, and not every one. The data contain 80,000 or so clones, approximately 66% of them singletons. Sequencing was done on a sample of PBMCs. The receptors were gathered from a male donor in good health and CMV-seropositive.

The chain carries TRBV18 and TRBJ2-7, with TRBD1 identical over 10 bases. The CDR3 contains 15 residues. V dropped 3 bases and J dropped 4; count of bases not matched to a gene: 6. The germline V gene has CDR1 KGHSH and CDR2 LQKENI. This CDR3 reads CASSPRTGGAYEQYF. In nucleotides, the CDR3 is TGTGCCAGCTCACCGCGGACAGGGGGGGCGTACGAGCAGTACTTC.

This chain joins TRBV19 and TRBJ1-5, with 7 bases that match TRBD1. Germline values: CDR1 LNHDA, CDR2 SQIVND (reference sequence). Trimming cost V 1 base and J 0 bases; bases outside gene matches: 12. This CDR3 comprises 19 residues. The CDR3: CASSIGTNRGRVSNQPQHF. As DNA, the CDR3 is TGTGCCAGTAGTATAGGGACAAACAGGGGTAGGGTTAGCAATCAGCCCCAGCATTTT.

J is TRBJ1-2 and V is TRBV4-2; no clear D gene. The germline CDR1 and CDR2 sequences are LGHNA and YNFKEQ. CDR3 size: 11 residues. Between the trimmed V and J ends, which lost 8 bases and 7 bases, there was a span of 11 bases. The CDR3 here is CASGGVRGYTF. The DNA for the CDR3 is TGTGCCAGCGGAGGAGTTCGTGGCTACACCTTC.

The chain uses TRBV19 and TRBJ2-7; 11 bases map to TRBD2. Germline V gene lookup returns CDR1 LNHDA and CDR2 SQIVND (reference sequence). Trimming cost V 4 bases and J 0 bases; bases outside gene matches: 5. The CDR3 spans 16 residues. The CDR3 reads CASSSRLAGPSYEQYF. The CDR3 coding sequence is TGTGCCAGTAGTAGTAGACTAGCGGGGCCCTCCTACGAGCAGTACTTC.

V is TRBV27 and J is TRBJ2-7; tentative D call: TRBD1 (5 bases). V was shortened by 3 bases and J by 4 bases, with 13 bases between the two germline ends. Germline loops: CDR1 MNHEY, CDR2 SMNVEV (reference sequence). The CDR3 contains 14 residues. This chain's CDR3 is CASSFSGAVYEQYF. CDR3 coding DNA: TGTGCCAGCAGTTTCAGTGGGGCCGTGTACGAGCAGTACTTC.